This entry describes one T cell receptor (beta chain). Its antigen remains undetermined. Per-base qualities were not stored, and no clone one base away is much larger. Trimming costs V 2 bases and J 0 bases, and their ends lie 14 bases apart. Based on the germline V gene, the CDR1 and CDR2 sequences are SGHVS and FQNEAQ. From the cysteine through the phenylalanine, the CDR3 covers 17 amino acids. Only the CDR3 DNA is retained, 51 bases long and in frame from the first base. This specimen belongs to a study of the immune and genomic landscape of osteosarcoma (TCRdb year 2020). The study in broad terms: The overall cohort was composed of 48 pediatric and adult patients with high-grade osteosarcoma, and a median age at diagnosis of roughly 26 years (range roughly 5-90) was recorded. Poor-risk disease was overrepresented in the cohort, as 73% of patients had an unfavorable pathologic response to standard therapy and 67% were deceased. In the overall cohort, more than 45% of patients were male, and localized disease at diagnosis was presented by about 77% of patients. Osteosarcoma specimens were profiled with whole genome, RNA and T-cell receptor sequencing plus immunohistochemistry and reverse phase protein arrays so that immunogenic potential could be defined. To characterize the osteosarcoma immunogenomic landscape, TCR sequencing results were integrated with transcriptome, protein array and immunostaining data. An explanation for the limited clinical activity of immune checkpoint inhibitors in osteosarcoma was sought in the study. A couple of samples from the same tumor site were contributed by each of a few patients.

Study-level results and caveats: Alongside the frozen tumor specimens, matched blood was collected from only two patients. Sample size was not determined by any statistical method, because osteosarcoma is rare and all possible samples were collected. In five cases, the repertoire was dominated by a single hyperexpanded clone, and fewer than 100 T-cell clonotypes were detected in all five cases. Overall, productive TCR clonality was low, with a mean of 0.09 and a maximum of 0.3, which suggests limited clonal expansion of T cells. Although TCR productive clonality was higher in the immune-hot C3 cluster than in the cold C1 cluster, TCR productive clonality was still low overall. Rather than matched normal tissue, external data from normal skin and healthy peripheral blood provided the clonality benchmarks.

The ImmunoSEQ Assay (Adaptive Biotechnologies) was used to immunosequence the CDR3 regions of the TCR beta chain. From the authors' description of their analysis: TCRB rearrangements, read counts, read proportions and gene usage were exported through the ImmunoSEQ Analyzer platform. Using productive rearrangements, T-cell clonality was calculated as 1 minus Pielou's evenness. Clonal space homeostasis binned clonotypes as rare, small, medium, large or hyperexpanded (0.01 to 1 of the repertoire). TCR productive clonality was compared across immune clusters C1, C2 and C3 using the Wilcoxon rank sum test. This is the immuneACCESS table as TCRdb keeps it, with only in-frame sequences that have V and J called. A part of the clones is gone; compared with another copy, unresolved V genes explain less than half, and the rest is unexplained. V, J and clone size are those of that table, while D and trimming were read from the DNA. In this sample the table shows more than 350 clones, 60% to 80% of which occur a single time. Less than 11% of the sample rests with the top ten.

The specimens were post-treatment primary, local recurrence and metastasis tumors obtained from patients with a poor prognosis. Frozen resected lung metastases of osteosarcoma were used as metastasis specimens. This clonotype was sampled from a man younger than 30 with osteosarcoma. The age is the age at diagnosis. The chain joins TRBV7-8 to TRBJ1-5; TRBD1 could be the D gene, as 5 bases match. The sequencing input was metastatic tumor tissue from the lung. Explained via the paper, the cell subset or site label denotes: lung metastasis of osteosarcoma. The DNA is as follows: TGTGCCAGCAGCTTACCGGTGTTACAGGATAGCAATCAGCCCCAGCATTTT. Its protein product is CASSLPVLQDSNQPQHF.